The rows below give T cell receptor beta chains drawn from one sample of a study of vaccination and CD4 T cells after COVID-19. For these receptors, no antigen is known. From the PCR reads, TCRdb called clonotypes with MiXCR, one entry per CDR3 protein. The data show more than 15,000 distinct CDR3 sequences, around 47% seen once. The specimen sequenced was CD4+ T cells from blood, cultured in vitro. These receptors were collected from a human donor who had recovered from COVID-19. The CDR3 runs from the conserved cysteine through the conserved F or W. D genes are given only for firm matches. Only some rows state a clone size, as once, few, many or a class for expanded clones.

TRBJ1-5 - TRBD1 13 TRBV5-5 CASSSDRGQPQHF TGTGCCAGCAGCTCCGACAGGGGCCAGCCCCAGCATTTT
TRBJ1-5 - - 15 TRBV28 CASSLTGRRNQPQHF TGTGCCAGCAGTCTGACTGGACGGAGGAATCAGCCCCAGCATTTT
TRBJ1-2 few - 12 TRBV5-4 CASSQDSYGYTF TGTGCCAGCAGCCAGGACAGTTATGGCTACACCTTC
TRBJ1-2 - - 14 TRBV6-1 CASSGEWGDYGYTF TGTGCCAGCAGTGGAGAATGGGGCGACTATGGCTACACCTTC
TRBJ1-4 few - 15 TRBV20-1 CSARNDRAVREKLFF TGCAGTGCTAGAAACGACCGCGCGGTGAGGGAAAAACTGTTTTTT
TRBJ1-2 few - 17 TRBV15 CATSRDPNWGDSHGYTF TGTGCCACCAGCAGAGACCCGAATTGGGGGGATTCGCATGGCTACACCTTC
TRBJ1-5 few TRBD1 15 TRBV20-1 CSAREPGGGNQPQHF TGCAGTGCTAGAGAGCCAGGGGGGGGCAATCAGCCCCAGCATTTT
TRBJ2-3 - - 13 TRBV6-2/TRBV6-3 CASSYARLDTQYF TGTGCCAGCAGTTACGCCCGCCTAGATACGCAGTATTTT
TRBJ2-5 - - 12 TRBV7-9 CASSWGRETQYF TGTGCCAGCAGCTGGGGTAGGGAGACCCAGTACTTC
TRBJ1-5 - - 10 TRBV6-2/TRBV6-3 CASGTRPQHF TGTGCCAGCGGTACCCGGCCCCAGCATTTT
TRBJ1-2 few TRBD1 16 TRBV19 CASSSPPGQENYGYTF TGTGCCAGTAGTAGCCCCCCGGGACAGGAGAACTATGGCTACACCTTC
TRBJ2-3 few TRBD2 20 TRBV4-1 CASSQGQAGGLGLSTDTQYF TGCGCCAGCAGCCAAGGACAGGCGGGAGGCTTAGGTCTCAGCACAGATACGCAGTATTTT
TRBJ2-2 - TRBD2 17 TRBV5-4 CASSRGLAGAGTGELFF TGTGCCAGCAGCCGAGGACTAGCGGGAGCGGGCACCGGGGAGCTGTTTTTT
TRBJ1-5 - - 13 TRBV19 CASSIDTSGAQHF TGTGCCAGTAGTATCGACACCTCAGGGGCCCAGCATTTT
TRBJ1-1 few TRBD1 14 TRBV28 CASKNRGRDTEAFF TGTGCCAGCAAAAACAGGGGGCGGGACACTGAAGCTTTCTTT
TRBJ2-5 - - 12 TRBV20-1 CSANRGQETQYF TGCAGTGCTAATCGGGGGCAAGAGACCCAGTACTTC
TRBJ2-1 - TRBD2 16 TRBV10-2 CATRDRRPSGRVEQFF TGCGCCACCAGAGACCGGAGGCCTAGCGGGAGGGTTGAGCAGTTCTTC
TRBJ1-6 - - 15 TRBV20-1 CSARGREAEYSPLHF TGCAGTGCTAGAGGTAGAGAGGCCGAATATTCACCCCTCCACTTT
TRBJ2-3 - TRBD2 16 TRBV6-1 CASSGPRAGVTDTQYF TGTGCCAGCAGTGGACCTAGAGCGGGAGTCACAGATACGCAGTATTTT
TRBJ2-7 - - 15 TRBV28 CATRGRTQVTYEQYF TGTGCCACCAGAGGTAGGACACAAGTAACCTACGAGCAGTACTTC
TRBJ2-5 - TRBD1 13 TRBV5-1 CASSLNRGETQYF TGCGCCAGCAGCTTAAACAGGGGAGAGACCCAGTACTTC
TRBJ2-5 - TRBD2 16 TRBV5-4 CASSLARGEPPETQYF TGTGCCAGCAGCTTGGCCCGGGGGGAGCCTCCAGAGACCCAGTACTTC
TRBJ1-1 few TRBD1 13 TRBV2 CASNRQGNTEAFF TGTGCCAGCAATCGACAGGGGAACACTGAAGCTTTCTTT
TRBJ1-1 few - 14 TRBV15 CATSPDLMNTEAFF TGTGCCACCAGCCCCGATCTGATGAACACTGAAGCTTTCTTT
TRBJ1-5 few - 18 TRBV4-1 CASSQVDMGMSAGQPQHF TGCGCCAGCAGCCAAGTCGACATGGGCATGAGCGCGGGTCAGCCCCAGCATTTT
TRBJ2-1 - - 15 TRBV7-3 CASSPPVAANNEQFF TGTGCCAGCAGCCCCCCAGTAGCGGCTAACAATGAGCAGTTCTTC
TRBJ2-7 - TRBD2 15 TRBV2 CASRLGTSGYYEQYF TGTGCCAGCAGGCTCGGGACTAGCGGTTACTACGAGCAGTACTTC
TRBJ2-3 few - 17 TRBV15 CATSRLSRDIYTDTQYF TGTGCCACCAGCAGATTAAGCCGGGACATCTACACAGATACGCAGTATTTT
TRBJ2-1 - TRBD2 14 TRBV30 CAWAALAGMNEQFF TGTGCCTGGGCGGCTCTAGCGGGTATGAATGAGCAGTTCTTC
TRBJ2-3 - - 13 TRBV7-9 CASSLDGPDTQYF TGTGCCAGCAGCTTAGATGGACCAGATACGCAGTATTTT
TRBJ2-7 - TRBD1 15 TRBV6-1 CASRIKGASPYEQYF TGTGCCAGCAGAATTAAGGGGGCGTCCCCGTACGAGCAGTACTTC
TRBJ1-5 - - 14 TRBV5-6 CASSSRQGNQPQHF TGTGCCAGCAGCTCTCGTCAGGGGAATCAGCCCCAGCATTTT
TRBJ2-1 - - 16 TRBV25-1 CASTELVGPGSLEQFF TGTGCCAGCACTGAACTTGTGGGACCGGGATCACTTGAGCAGTTCTTC
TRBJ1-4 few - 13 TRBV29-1 CSVADPRNEKLFF TGCAGCGTTGCGGACCCGAGGAATGAAAAACTGTTTTTT
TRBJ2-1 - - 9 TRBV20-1 CSVGNEQFF TGCAGTGTCGGCAATGAGCAGTTCTTC
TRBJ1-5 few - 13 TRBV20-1 CSAGAQSHQPQHF TGCAGTGCGGGGGCCCAGAGCCATCAGCCCCAGCATTTT
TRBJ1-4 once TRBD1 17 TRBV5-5 CASSPPGQGARVEKLFF TGTGCCAGCAGCCCCCCGGGACAGGGGGCGCGGGTTGAAAAACTGTTTTTT
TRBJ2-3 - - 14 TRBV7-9 CASSLVPGPDTQYF TGTGCCAGCAGCTTAGTCCCGGGGCCAGATACGCAGTATTTT
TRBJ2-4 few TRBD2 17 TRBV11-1 CASSQTGGLLSKNIQYF TGTGCCAGCAGCCAAACGGGGGGGTTACTATCCAAAAACATTCAGTACTTC
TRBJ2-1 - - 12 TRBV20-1 CSATLEVGEQFF TGCAGTGCTACCCTAGAAGTTGGTGAGCAGTTCTTC